The 13 T cell receptor beta chains below were found in one sample sequenced in a study of blood T cell repertoires in COVID-19. Profiled with immunoSEQ multiplex PCR; TCRdb holds only in-frame clones, not every one. The sample contains around 26,000 clones, roughly 87% of which appear only once. Sequencing was performed on peripheral blood. These receptors originate from a human donor with active COVID-19. The donor label of this sample is uncertain.

The chain is built from TRBV20-1 and TRBJ1-6; 7 positions agree with TRBD1. Germline lookup yields CDR1 DFQATT and CDR2 SNEGSKA (reference sequence). CDR3 length: 15 residues. J was trimmed by 5 bases and V by 3 bases; bases with no gene match: 7. The CDR3 protein is CSASGDRQHNSPLHF. CDR3 nucleotides: TGCAGTGCTAGTGGGGACAGACAACATAATTCACCCCTCCACTTT.

The J gene is TRBJ2-1, the V gene TRBV27; TRBD1 aligns across 7 bases. The CDR3 has 15 amino acids. Germline-derived CDR1 and CDR2 are MNHEY and SMNVEV (reference sequence). The V gene end was trimmed by 5 bases and the J gene end by 4 bases; junction bases not matched to a gene: 8. CDR3: CASSPAGGPYNEQFF. Written as DNA, the CDR3 is TGTGCCAGCAGTCCCGCAGGGGGACCTTACAATGAGCAGTTCTTC.

This CDR3 is CASSDTEGGRGQSGANVLTF. The CDR3 nucleotides read TGTGCCAGCAGTGATACCGAAGGTGGCAGGGGCCAGTCTGGGGCCAACGTCCTGACTTTC. The chain carries TRBV6-1 and TRBJ2-6; D possibly corresponds to TRBD1 (6 bases). CDR3 length: 20 residues. Trimming took off 3 bases at V and 1 base at J, with 22 bases between the two ends. Per germline, CDR1 MNHNS and CDR2 SASEGT.

V gene TRBV24-1 combines with J gene TRBJ2-1; possibly TRBD2 for D (6 bases). Trimming pared 10 bases from V and 0 bases from J, leaving 12 bases between. CDR1 is KGHDR, CDR2 SFDVKD, per germline. The CDR3 contains 14 residues. As DNA, the CDR3 is TGTGCCACGAGGGACTCAAGCTCCTACAATGAGCAGTTCTTC. Its translation: CATRDSSSYNEQFF.

The J gene is TRBJ1-1, the V gene TRBV7-3; D may be TRBD1 (6 bases). Germline V CDR1 and CDR2: SGHTA, FQGTGA. V lost 5 bases and J lost 1, with 11 bases in between. This CDR3 has 14 residues. The CDR3, as DNA: TGTGCCAGCAGCCCTCAGGGGTCGAACACTGAAGCTTTCTTT. Translating it yields CASSPQGSNTEAFF.

This clone has just one count. V is TRBV15 and J is TRBJ2-2; 7 nucleotides match TRBD2. The ends lost 1 base at V and 4 bases at J; junction bases unmatched: 6. The CDR3 sequence is 16 residues long. Per germline, CDR1 LNHNV and CDR2 YYDKDF (reference sequence). CDR3 bases: TGTGCCACCAGCAGAGGGGAGGGGCTGGGCACCGGGGAGCTGTTTTTT. Protein product: CATSRGEGLGTGELFF.

The chain recombines TRBV14 with TRBJ1-1; D unclear. Germline CDR1 is SGHDN and CDR2 is FVKESK. V dropped 5 bases and J dropped 3 bases, with 10 bases sitting between them. The CDR3 sequence is 13 residues long. CDR3 coding DNA: TGTGCCAGCAGCGTTCAGACTTACACTGAAGCTTTCTTT. Translated: CASSVQTYTEAFF.

The chain couples TRBV7-9 to TRBJ2-1; a weak D match, TRBD2 (5 bases). CDR1 SEHNR and CDR2 FQNEAQ come from the germline V gene (reference sequence). V dropped 2 bases and J dropped 2 bases, with 7 bases sitting between them. The CDR3 loop spans 14 amino acids. The CDR3 nucleotides read TGTGCCAGCAGCTTACTACTAGCCTACAATGAGCAGTTCTTC. Translating it yields CASSLLLAYNEQFF. Supplemented by reference TRBV7-9 and TRBJ2-1, the full variable domain reads DTGVSQNPRHKITKRGQNVTFRCDPISEHNRLYWYRQTLGQGPEFLTYFQNEAQLEKSRLLSDRFSAERPKGSFSTLEIQRTEQGDSAMYLCASSLLLAYNEQFFGPGTRLTVL.

This clone was seen a single time. The gene calls are TRBV29-1 and TRBJ1-2; D not certain. This CDR3 region has 11 residues. V shed 5 bases and J shed 4 bases, with 8 bases lying between them. Germline loops: CDR1 SQVTM, CDR2 ANQGSEA. The CDR3 loop reads CSVPSGYGYTF. The CDR3, as DNA: TGCAGCGTTCCATCGGGCTATGGCTACACCTTC.

The CDR3 here is CATSETDRAGQTQYF. The DNA of the CDR3 is TGTGCCACCAGTGAGACGGACAGGGCTGGGCAGACCCAGTACTTC. The V gene is TRBV24-1, the J gene TRBJ2-5; 8 bases are a match to TRBD1. CDR1 KGHDR and CDR2 SFDVKD come from the germline V gene. Germline trimming cut 4 bases from V and 6 bases from J; bases unmatched to any gene: 9. The CDR3 covers 15 residues.

The chain is built from TRBV14 and TRBJ2-7; 9 bases fit TRBD2. V lost 5 bases and J lost 5; bases outside the gene matches: 1. Per germline, CDR1 SGHDN and CDR2 FVKESK. CDR3 size: 12 residues. CDR3 bases: TGTGCCAGCAGCGGACTAGCGAACGAGCAGTACTTC. Its translation: CASSGLANEQYF. Filled out from reference TRBV14 and TRBJ2-7, the complete variable domain reads EAGVTQFPSHSVIEKGQTVTLRCDPISGHDNLYWYRRVMGKEIKFLLHFVKESKQDESGMPNNRFLAERTGGTYSTLKVQPAELEDSGVYFCASSGLANEQYFGPGTRLTVT.

The chain carries TRBV27 and TRBJ2-7, with 9 bases that match TRBD1. After removal of 3 bases from V and 4 bases from J, the junction contained 7 bases not matched to a gene. CDR1 and CDR2 (germline): MNHEY, SMNVEV (reference sequence). This CDR3 has 15 residues. CDR3 sequence reads: CASSFISQGAYEQYF. The CDR3 region has the DNA TGTGCCAGCAGTTTCATTTCACAGGGGGCTTACGAGCAGTACTTC.

The J gene is TRBJ1-5, the V gene TRBV27; D possibly corresponds to TRBD1 (6 bases). This CDR3 contains 12 residues. CDR1 is MNHEY, CDR2 SMNVEV, per germline (reference sequence). V was trimmed by 9 bases and J by 6 bases, leaving 12 bases between them. The CDR3 loop reads CASQGKGQPQHF. CDR3 DNA sequence: TGTGCCAGTCAGGGGAAGGGTCAGCCCCAGCATTTT.